This T cell receptor (beta chain) was recorded in a study of CD8 T cells in ankylosing spondylitis. This clonotype was detected only a few times. The antigen is not known. V lost 4 bases and J lost 7; bases outside the gene matches: 11. The CDR3 extends over 15 amino acids. CDR1 and CDR2 from the germline V gene are SGHRS and YFSETQ. Each CDR3 protein gets one entry after TCRdb re-called the 5' RACE reads with MiXCR. The sample records roughly 60,000 distinct CDR3 sequences, 6.2% being singletons. General study results and limits: Certain motif variants had earlier been reported in reactive arthritis synovial fluid and blood. Significantly higher representation of disease-linked clones was reported for matched ankylosing spondylitis synovial fluid.

Material: synovial fluid, either unsorted or a sorted T cell fraction (not recorded which). The gene calls are TRBV5-1 and TRBJ2-1; 7 bases line up with TRBD2. The clonotype originates from a male donor with ankylosing spondylitis. CDR3 in DNA: TGCGCCAGCAGCCTAACGACGACTAGCAGAAATGAGCAGTTCTTC. Translating gives CASSLTTTSRNEQFF.